This TCR beta chain is from a study of blood T cell repertoires in COVID-19. How the authors handled the data: The assay estimated nucleated cells by amplifying reference gene primers. Assay: immunoSEQ multiplex PCR; the TCRdb copy retains only in-frame clones and omits some. From that table come the V and J calls and clone size; the DNA was used to work out D and trimming. The sample includes about 200,000 clones, approximately 87% of them seen just once. This CDR3 is 14 amino acids long. Germline CDR1 MNHEY, CDR2 SVGAGI. Trimming stripped 2 bases from V and 6 bases from J, with 10 bases between. The chain joins TRBV6-5 to TRBJ2-2; a weak D match, TRBD1 (6 bases). The specimen sequenced was peripheral blood. The receptor comes from a woman in her 70s with acute or convalescent COVID-19. CDR3 region: CASSYVPGAGELFF. In nucleotides, the CDR3 is TGTGCCAGCAGTTACGTACCAGGGGCCGGGGAGCTGTTTTTT.